This entry describes one TCR beta chain. Its antigen is undetermined. Produced via immunoSEQ multiplex PCR; TCRdb's table is partial and in-frame only. The sample has roughly 26,000 clones, less than 90% seen once. Germline loops: CDR1 LNHDA, CDR2 SQIVND (reference sequence). This CDR3 comprises 13 residues. V was pared by 5 bases and J by 7 bases, with 11 bases between. The source of the sample is a study of T cells in localized non-small cell lung cancer. Notes on the study in general: Greater blood T cell density accompanied longer overall survival. Highest T cell clonality was seen in uninvolved adjacent lung, surpassing that measured in tumor.

J is TRBJ1-4 and V is TRBV19, with D uncertain. This TCR was recovered from an older female donor with stage II squamous cell lung carcinoma. Here the sequenced sample was peripheral blood, taken before any cancer treatment. The CDR3 is CASSSVSGEKLFF. The CDR3 nucleotides read TGTGCCAGTAGTTCCGTCTCGGGTGAAAAACTGTTTTTT.